These T cell receptor beta chains were read from a single sample in a study of Graves' ophthalmopathy and Graves' hyperthyroidism. One entry per CDR3 protein results from TCRdb running MiXCR on the multiplex PCR reads. The table includes approximately 700,000 distinct CDR3 sequences, roughly 41% detected once. The sample comprised peripheral blood. The receptor source for this set is an adult man with Graves' ophthalmopathy. CDR3s include the opening cysteine and the closing phenylalanine or tryptophan. D genes are given only for firm matches. Clone size is shown for a subset of rows, as once, few, many or a class of expanded clone.

TRBJ2-5 | NA | TRBV20-1 | many | CSASLDSSQETQYF | TGCAGTGCTAGCCTGGACAGCTCCCAAGAGACCCAGTACTTC
TRBJ1-1 | NA | TRBV5-6 | few | CASSRRDMNTEAFF | TGTGCCAGCAGCCGCAGGGACATGAACACTGAAGCTTTCTTT
TRBJ2-5 | TRBD2 | TRBV11-3 | NA | CASSTWVSGRGEETQYF | TGTGCCAGCAGCACCTGGGTTAGCGGGAGAGGGGAGGAGACCCAGTACTTC
TRBJ2-5 | TRBD2 | TRBV19 | NA | CASSIEGLAGQGTQYF | TGTGCCAGTAGTATAGAGGGACTAGCGGGGCAAGGGACCCAGTACTTC
TRBJ2-6 | NA | TRBV7-3 | few | CASNTALRAGANVLTF | TGTGCCAGCAACACAGCCCTTCGGGCTGGGGCCAACGTCCTGACTTTC
TRBJ2-2 | TRBD2 | TRBV7-8 | NA | CASSPRTSGTYTGELFF | TGTGCCAGCAGCCCCCGGACTAGCGGGACTTACACCGGGGAGCTGTTTTTT
TRBJ2-3 | NA | TRBV10-3 | once | CAISAKADTQYF | TGTGCCATCAGTGCAAAAGCAGATACGCAGTATTTT
TRBJ1-2 | NA | TRBV24-1 | NA | CATSDDTGYGYNF | TGTGCCACCAGTGATGACACAGGCTATGGCTACAACTTC
TRBJ2-6 | NA | TRBV29-1 | NA | CSVEARVLTF | TGCAGCGTTGAAGCCAGGGTTCTGACTTTC
TRBJ2-3 | NA | TRBV7-3 | NA | CASSLGIVETQYF | TGTGCCAGCAGCTTGGGGATAGTGGAGACGCAGTATTTT
TRBJ1-3 | TRBD1 | TRBV7-2 | many | CASSLEGQGASSGNTIYF | TGTGCCAGCAGCTTAGAAGGTCAGGGGGCTTCGTCTGGAAACACCATATATTTT
TRBJ1-1 | NA | TRBV7-3 | few | CASSLIGGGRKNTEAFF | TGTGCCAGCAGCTTAATAGGAGGAGGCAGAAAGAACACTGAAGCTTTCTTT
TRBJ1-2 | NA | TRBV3-1 | NA | CASSQDKGLYGYTF | TGTGCCAGCAGCCAAGACAAGGGGCTCTATGGCTACACCTTC
TRBJ2-7 | TRBD2 | TRBV7-9 | NA | CASSSGGKGYEQYF | TGTGCCAGCAGCTCCGGGGGGAAGGGCTACGAGCAGTACTTC
TRBJ1-6 | NA | TRBV10-3 | NA | CAISYSGTARFSPLHF | TGTGCCATCAGTTACTCGGGGACGGCCAGATTTTCACCCCTCCACTTT
TRBJ1-2 | NA | TRBV29-1 | NA | CSVRAGTTF | TGCAGCGTTCGGGCGGGAACCACCTTC
TRBJ1-2 | NA | TRBV19 | many | CASSIGTANYGYTF | TGTGCCAGTAGTATAGGGACAGCTAACTATGGCTACACCTTC
TRBJ1-6 | TRBD1 | TRBV25-1 | NA | CARQGINSPLHF | TGTGCCAGACAGGGGATAAATTCACCCCTCCACTTT
TRBJ1-2 | NA | TRBV6-6 | NA | CASISEGLGYGGYTF | TGTGCCAGCATCAGCGAGGGACTCGGTTATGGGGGCTACACCTTC
TRBJ1-1 | NA | TRBV7-9 | many | CASSLPREGTEAFF | TGTGCCAGCAGCTTACCGCGGGAGGGCACTGAAGCTTTCTTT
TRBJ1-1 | NA | TRBV25-1 | NA | CASTPDSLSTEAFF | TGTGCCAGCACTCCGGACAGCTTATCCACTGAAGCTTTCTTT
TRBJ1-4 | NA | TRBV29-1 | NA | CSATQAKGEKLFF | TGCAGCGCGACACAGGCCAAGGGTGAAAAACTGTTTTTT
TRBJ2-7 | NA | TRBV24-1 | few | CATSDNQGRYEQYF | TGTGCCACCAGTGATAATCAGGGGCGCTACGAGCAGTACTTC
TRBJ1-6 | NA | TRBV19 | few | CASSIFRRDYNSPLHF | TGTGCCAGTAGTATCTTCCGTCGGGACTATAATTCACCCCTCCACTTT
TRBJ2-5 | TRBD1 | TRBV4-3 | NA | CASSQGQEKETQYF | TGCGCCAGCAGCCAGGGACAGGAGAAAGAGACCCAGTACTTC
TRBJ2-5 | TRBD2 | TRBV5-5 | many | CASSPGWGGETQYF | TGTGCCAGCAGCCCGGGATGGGGGGGAGAGACCCAGTACTTC
TRBJ2-2 | NA | TRBV7-6 | NA | CASSLSRIGGTGELFF | TGTGCCAGCAGCTTATCTAGAATTGGAGGCACCGGGGAGCTGTTTTTT
TRBJ1-1 | TRBD1 | TRBV20-1 | many | CSARDPGGDTEAFF | TGCAGTGCTAGAGATCCAGGGGGCGACACTGAAGCTTTCTTT
TRBJ1-5 | NA | TRBV19 | many | CASISGGNQPQHF | TGTGCCAGTATTTCAGGCGGCAATCAGCCCCAGCATTTT
TRBJ2-2 | TRBD2 | TRBV10-3 | many | CASLTLTSGATGELFF | TGTGCCAGCCTCACCTTGACTAGCGGGGCCACCGGGGAGCTGTTTTTT
TRBJ2-7 | NA | TRBV15 | many | CATSILRSSEQYF | TGTGCCACCAGCATCTTGAGGTCGAGCGAGCAGTACTTC
TRBJ1-2 | TRBD1 | TRBV7-9 | many | CASSTRQGSDGYTF | TGTGCCAGCAGCACCCGACAGGGATCAGATGGCTACACCTTC
TRBJ2-2 | NA | TRBV2 | NA | CASRTLGQSNTGELFF | TGTGCCAGCAGGACCCTCGGACAGAGTAACACCGGGGAGCTGTTTTTT
TRBJ1-5 | NA | TRBV9 | NA | CASSVSPQGNQPQHF | TGTGCCAGCAGCGTGAGCCCCCAGGGCAATCAGCCCCAGCATTTT
TRBJ2-2 | NA | TRBV15 | NA | CATSSGSPGTGELFF | TGTGCCACCAGCAGTGGGTCTCCGGGTACCGGGGAGCTGTTTTTT